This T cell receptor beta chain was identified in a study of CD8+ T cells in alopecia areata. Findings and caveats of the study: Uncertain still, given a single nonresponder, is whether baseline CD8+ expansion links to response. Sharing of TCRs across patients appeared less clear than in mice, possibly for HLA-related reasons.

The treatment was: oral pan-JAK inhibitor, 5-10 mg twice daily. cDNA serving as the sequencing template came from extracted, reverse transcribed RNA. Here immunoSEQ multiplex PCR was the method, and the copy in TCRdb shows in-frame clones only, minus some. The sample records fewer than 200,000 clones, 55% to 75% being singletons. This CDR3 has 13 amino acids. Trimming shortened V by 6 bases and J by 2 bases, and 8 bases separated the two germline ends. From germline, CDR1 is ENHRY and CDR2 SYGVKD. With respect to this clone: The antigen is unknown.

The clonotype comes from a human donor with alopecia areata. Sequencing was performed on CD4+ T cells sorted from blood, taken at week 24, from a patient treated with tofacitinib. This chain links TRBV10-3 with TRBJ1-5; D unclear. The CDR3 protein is CAISRERNQPQHF. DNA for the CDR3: TGTGCCATCAGCCGGGAACGCAATCAGCCCCAGCATTTT.